The TCR beta chain under discussion was sequenced for a study of shared clonotypes between healthy human individuals. General observations from the study: The study generally estimated greater richness for naive than memory subsets. Generation probabilities were higher for clonotypes shared across all four sorted-subset donors than for unshared ones. Naive CD4 clonotypes overlapped across a few donors at approximately 5.3%.

Notes on this clone: Its antigen is not known.

The repertoire was sequenced with immunoSEQ multiplex PCR; TCRdb's copy has only in-frame clones and lacks some. The sample carries 900,000 to 1,200,000 clones, around 78% recorded once. Into CD45RA+ naive and CD45RA-negative memory subsets, the CD4+ cells were split. CDR1 MDHEN and CDR2 SYDVKM come from the germline V gene. The CDR3 is 15 residues long. V lost 1 base and J lost 7, with 13 bases in between. The sequenced sample consisted of memory CD4+ T cells from PBMCs. Specified subset: CD45RA-negative fraction. The chain couples TRBV28 to TRBJ2-2; D is tentatively TRBD1 or TRBD2 (6 bases each). This clonotype was sampled from a man aged 18 to 29 in good health. Some clones in this sample may be carry-over from other donors' samples. The CDR3 loop is CASSLYRGQGGELFF. In DNA form, the CDR3 reads TGTGCCAGCAGTTTATACCGGGGGCAAGGCGGGGAGCTGTTTTTT.